Listed below are T cell receptor beta chains from one sample, sequenced in a study of PD-1 blockade in classical Hodgkin lymphoma. Generated by immunoSEQ multiplex PCR, the TCRdb table keeps only in-frame clones and is missing some. The sample lists about 58,000 clones, less than 95% occurring once. Material: peripheral blood mononuclear cells (PBMCs), obtained before the second cycle of nivolumab. All receptors come from a human donor with classical Hodgkin lymphoma. The CDR3 runs from the conserved cysteine through the conserved F or W. A D gene is named only where the DNA matches it firmly. Some rows mark clone size as missing; the rest say once, few, many or name a class of expanded clone.

TGTGCCAGCTCCAAGAGAGAGATCCAATCGGGCAATCAGCCCCAGCATTTT CASSKREIQSGNQPQHF TRBV18 - TRBJ1-5 -
TGTGCCAGCCGACAAGAGACCCAGTACTTC CASRQETQYF TRBV25-1 - TRBJ2-5 -
TGTGCCAGCGGAGAAGGGATCTCCTACGAGCAGTACTTC CASGEGISYEQYF TRBV6-5 - TRBJ2-7 -
TGTGCCAGCAGCTTAGAAGGGGGCGGAACGCGGGCCAACGTCCTGACTTTC CASSLEGGGTRANVLTF TRBV13 - TRBJ2-6 TRBD1
TGTGCCAGCAGTGTGGCTAGCGGGGGGTTACAAGAGACCCAGTACTTC CASSVASGGLQETQYF TRBV2 - TRBJ2-5 TRBD2
TGCGCCAGCAGCCAAGGGGGCTTAGGTGGAGATACGCAGTATTTT CASSQGGLGGDTQYF TRBV4-3 - TRBJ2-3 -
TGTGCCAGCTCACCGGTTGGTAGGGGGGATGAAAAACTGTTTTTT CASSPVGRGDEKLFF TRBV18 - TRBJ1-4 -
TGTGCCAGCAGCTTCACAGGGCGCCACGAGCAGTACTTC CASSFTGRHEQYF TRBV7-3 - TRBJ2-7 -
TGTGCCAGCAGCTTAGGGGCAGCTACCATCAATCAGCCCCAGCATTTT CASSLGAATINQPQHF TRBV11-2 - TRBJ1-5 -
TGTGCCAGCAGCGTTTCCGGGACTGCTTTCAATGAGCAGTTCTTC CASSVSGTAFNEQFF TRBV9 once TRBJ2-1 -
TGTGCCAGCAGTGCACTTACTAGCGGGGGATTTAATGAGCAGTTCTTC CASSALTSGGFNEQFF TRBV27 - TRBJ2-1 TRBD2
TGCAGCGTTGAAGTTAAGAGTAGTGAAGCTTTCTTT CSVEVKSSEAFF TRBV29-1 - TRBJ1-1 -
TGTGCCAGCAGCTTGGCGGGAGGGTCCGCCTACGAGCAGTACTTC CASSLAGGSAYEQYF TRBV5-4 - TRBJ2-7 TRBD2
TGTGCCAGCAGCCCTGAAGCGGGAGCTTACGAGCAGTACTTC CASSPEAGAYEQYF TRBV7-9 once TRBJ2-7 TRBD2
TGCGCCAGCAGCCGGGGCCCCCTTCCCAACGAGCAGTACTTC CASSRGPLPNEQYF TRBV5-1 - TRBJ2-7 -
TGTGCCAGCAGCTTGGGCCCCGGAGGACAGGGGGCGTATAATTCACCCCTCCACTTT CASSLGPGGQGAYNSPLHF TRBV7-6 - TRBJ1-6 TRBD1
TGTGCCAGCAGCTCTCACTCGACTAGTGGGGGCTACAATGAGCAGTTCTTC CASSSHSTSGGYNEQFF TRBV11-1 - TRBJ2-1 -
TGTGCCAGTACCAGGGACAGAAATAGCAATCAGCCCCAGCATTTT CASTRDRNSNQPQHF TRBV19 - TRBJ1-5 TRBD1
TGTGCCAGTTCACAGGGCACTTATAATTCACCCCTCCACTTT CASSQGTYNSPLHF TRBV6-5 - TRBJ1-6 -
TGTGCCAGCAGCGTAGTCCACTCAGATACGCAGTATTTT CASSVVHSDTQYF TRBV9 - TRBJ2-3 -
TGTGCCAGCACACAGGGGTGGGGGAGCCAGCCCCAGCATTTT CASTQGWGSQPQHF TRBV27 few TRBJ1-5 TRBD1
TGTGCCAGCGAACTACGAGGTACGCAGTATTTT CASELRGTQYF TRBV7-2 - TRBJ2-3 -
TGTGCCAGCAGTCCCTACGGGGTGAACACTGAAGCTTTCTTT CASSPYGVNTEAFF TRBV6-1 - TRBJ1-1 -
TGTGCCAGTAGCCCCTCGGGGACAGGAAGGACAGATACGCAGTATTTT CASSPSGTGRTDTQYF TRBV19 once TRBJ2-3 TRBD1
TGTGCCAGCAGTGAACCGGGCAGGGGAGACGGCAATCAGCCCCAGCATTTT CASSEPGRGDGNQPQHF TRBV6-1 - TRBJ1-5 -
TGTGCCAGCAGTTATTCGGCCTCCTCTAGCGGGAGCTCCTACAATGAGCAGTTCTTC CASSYSASSSGSSYNEQFF TRBV27 - TRBJ2-1 TRBD2
TGTGCCAGTATGGATAGCAGATACACCGGGGAGCTGTTTTTT CASMDSRYTGELFF TRBV19 - TRBJ2-2 -
TGTGCCAGCAGCGCTTACCAGGGAGCCTACGAGCAGTACTTC CASSAYQGAYEQYF TRBV11-3 few TRBJ2-7 -
TGTGCCCGGCCGGGACATGAGCAGTTCTTC CARPGHEQFF TRBV18 - TRBJ2-1 -
TGTGCCAGCAGTTCCCCGGGTGGAGATACGCAGTATTTT CASSSPGGDTQYF TRBV27 - TRBJ2-3 -
TGTGCCAGCAACCGGGACACCTTCTATGGCTACACCTTC CASNRDTFYGYTF TRBV21-1 once TRBJ1-2 -
TGTGCCAGCAGTTTCAGGGGGGCTAGCAATCAGCCCCAGCATTTT CASSFRGASNQPQHF TRBV28 - TRBJ1-5 TRBD1
TGTGCCAGCAGCTTCCCGTGGACATGGGGATACTACGAGCAGTACTTC CASSFPWTWGYYEQYF TRBV7-9 - TRBJ2-7 -